Presented here are 5 T cell receptor beta chains from one specimen sequenced in a study of T cell repertoires in ileal Crohn's disease (dated by TCRdb to the late 2010s). Library preparation was by the immunoSEQ multiplex PCR assay. TCRdb took over this immuneACCESS table, retaining in-frame rearrangements with V and J assigned. Such tables are incomplete; in checked studies, under half of the missing clones stem from an unresolved V gene, and the remainder is unexplained. In this sample the table shows roughly 62,000 clones, approximately 91% of which occur a single time. The ten largest clones capture around 2% of the sample. The sample's time point label, decoded: neoterminal ileum biopsy at postoperative endoscopy, about 6 months after surgery. Sequencing input: ileal tissue. Receptors originate from an adult with Crohn's disease.

This rearrangement joins TRBV19 to TRBJ2-7, with a weak D call TRBD2 (6 bases). Germline V gives CDR1 LNHDA, CDR2 SQIVND (reference sequence). This CDR3 is built from 14 residues. V was shortened by 5 bases and J by 5 bases, with 16 bases between the two germline ends. Here the CDR3 DNA reads TGTGCCAGTAGTCAATCAGGGAGGACTAACGAGCAGTACTTC. Encoded protein: CASSQSGRTNEQYF. The full variable domain, its missing parts supplied by reference TRBV19 and TRBJ2-7, is DGGITQSPKYLFRKEGQNVTLSCEQNLNHDAMYWYRQDPGQGLRLIYYSQIVNDFQKGDIAEGYSVSREKKESFPLTVTSAQKNPTAFYLCASSQSGRTNEQYFGPGTRLTVT.

This clone was recorded a few times. The rearrangement uses TRBV20-1 and TRBJ2-3, with 9 bases identical to TRBD1. Germline V gene lookup returns CDR1 DFQATT and CDR2 SNEGSKA (reference sequence). The junction had 3 bases not matched to a gene; V was cut back by 3 bases and J by 11 bases. This CDR3 region has 11 residues. The CDR3 DNA is TGCAGTGCTAGGGGACAGGGTGTGCAGTATTTT. Protein product: CSARGQGVQYF.

The chain recombines TRBV7-6 with TRBJ2-7; D unclear. Germline values: CDR1 SGHVS, CDR2 FNYEAQ. The CDR3 totals 13 residues. Trimming took off 5 bases at V and 4 bases at J, with 12 bases between the two ends. CDR3 residues: CASSPRMSYEQYF. The CDR3 DNA sequence: TGTGCCAGCAGCCCGCGAATGAGTTACGAGCAGTACTTC.

The chain recombines TRBV28 with TRBJ1-1; 7 bases map to TRBD1. J lost 4 bases, V lost 5 bases, and 4 bases had no gene match. From germline, CDR1 is MDHEN and CDR2 SYDVKM. CDR3 size: 13 residues. The CDR3 protein is CASSKQGRTEAFF. In DNA, the CDR3 is TGTGCCAGCAGTAAACAGGGGCGCACTGAAGCTTTCTTT.

This chain links TRBV5-6 with TRBJ1-5; TRBD1 might be the D (5 bases). The CDR3 sequence is 16 residues long. Germline V lookup: CDR1 SGHDT, CDR2 YYEEEE. The V gene lost 0 bases and the J gene lost 3 bases, with 13 bases spanning the gap. CDR3 sequence (DNA): TGTGCCAGCAGCTTGGGGCTGGGACTCAACAATCAGCCCCAGCATTTT. This gives the protein CASSLGLGLNNQPQHF.